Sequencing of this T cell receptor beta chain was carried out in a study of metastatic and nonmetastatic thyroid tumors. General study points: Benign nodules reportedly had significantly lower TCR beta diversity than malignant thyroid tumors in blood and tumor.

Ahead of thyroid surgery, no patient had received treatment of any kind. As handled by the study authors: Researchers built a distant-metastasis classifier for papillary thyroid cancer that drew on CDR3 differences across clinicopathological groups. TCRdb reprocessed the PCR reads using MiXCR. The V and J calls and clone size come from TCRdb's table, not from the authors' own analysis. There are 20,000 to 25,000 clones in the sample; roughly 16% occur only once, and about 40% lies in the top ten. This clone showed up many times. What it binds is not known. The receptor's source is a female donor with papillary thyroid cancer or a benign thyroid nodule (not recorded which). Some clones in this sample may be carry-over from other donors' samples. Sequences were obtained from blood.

CDR3 sequence reads: CASSDSGSPFTGELFF. The CDR3 DNA reads TGTGCCAGCAGCGACTCCGGGAGCCCCTTCACCGGGGAGCTGTTTTTT. This chain uses TRBV9 with TRBJ2-2; possible D gene TRBD2, 6 bases. Germline lookup yields CDR1 SGDLS and CDR2 YYNGEE. V was pared by 3 bases and J by 4 bases, with 16 bases between. The CDR3 runs 16 residues. The full variable domain, with the rest looked up from reference TRBV9 and TRBJ2-2, is DSGVTQTPKHLITATGQRVTLRCSPRSGDLSVYWYQQSLDQGLQFLIQYYNGEERAKGNILERFSAQQFPDLHSELNLSSLELGDSALYFCASSDSGSPFTGELFFGEGSRLTVL.